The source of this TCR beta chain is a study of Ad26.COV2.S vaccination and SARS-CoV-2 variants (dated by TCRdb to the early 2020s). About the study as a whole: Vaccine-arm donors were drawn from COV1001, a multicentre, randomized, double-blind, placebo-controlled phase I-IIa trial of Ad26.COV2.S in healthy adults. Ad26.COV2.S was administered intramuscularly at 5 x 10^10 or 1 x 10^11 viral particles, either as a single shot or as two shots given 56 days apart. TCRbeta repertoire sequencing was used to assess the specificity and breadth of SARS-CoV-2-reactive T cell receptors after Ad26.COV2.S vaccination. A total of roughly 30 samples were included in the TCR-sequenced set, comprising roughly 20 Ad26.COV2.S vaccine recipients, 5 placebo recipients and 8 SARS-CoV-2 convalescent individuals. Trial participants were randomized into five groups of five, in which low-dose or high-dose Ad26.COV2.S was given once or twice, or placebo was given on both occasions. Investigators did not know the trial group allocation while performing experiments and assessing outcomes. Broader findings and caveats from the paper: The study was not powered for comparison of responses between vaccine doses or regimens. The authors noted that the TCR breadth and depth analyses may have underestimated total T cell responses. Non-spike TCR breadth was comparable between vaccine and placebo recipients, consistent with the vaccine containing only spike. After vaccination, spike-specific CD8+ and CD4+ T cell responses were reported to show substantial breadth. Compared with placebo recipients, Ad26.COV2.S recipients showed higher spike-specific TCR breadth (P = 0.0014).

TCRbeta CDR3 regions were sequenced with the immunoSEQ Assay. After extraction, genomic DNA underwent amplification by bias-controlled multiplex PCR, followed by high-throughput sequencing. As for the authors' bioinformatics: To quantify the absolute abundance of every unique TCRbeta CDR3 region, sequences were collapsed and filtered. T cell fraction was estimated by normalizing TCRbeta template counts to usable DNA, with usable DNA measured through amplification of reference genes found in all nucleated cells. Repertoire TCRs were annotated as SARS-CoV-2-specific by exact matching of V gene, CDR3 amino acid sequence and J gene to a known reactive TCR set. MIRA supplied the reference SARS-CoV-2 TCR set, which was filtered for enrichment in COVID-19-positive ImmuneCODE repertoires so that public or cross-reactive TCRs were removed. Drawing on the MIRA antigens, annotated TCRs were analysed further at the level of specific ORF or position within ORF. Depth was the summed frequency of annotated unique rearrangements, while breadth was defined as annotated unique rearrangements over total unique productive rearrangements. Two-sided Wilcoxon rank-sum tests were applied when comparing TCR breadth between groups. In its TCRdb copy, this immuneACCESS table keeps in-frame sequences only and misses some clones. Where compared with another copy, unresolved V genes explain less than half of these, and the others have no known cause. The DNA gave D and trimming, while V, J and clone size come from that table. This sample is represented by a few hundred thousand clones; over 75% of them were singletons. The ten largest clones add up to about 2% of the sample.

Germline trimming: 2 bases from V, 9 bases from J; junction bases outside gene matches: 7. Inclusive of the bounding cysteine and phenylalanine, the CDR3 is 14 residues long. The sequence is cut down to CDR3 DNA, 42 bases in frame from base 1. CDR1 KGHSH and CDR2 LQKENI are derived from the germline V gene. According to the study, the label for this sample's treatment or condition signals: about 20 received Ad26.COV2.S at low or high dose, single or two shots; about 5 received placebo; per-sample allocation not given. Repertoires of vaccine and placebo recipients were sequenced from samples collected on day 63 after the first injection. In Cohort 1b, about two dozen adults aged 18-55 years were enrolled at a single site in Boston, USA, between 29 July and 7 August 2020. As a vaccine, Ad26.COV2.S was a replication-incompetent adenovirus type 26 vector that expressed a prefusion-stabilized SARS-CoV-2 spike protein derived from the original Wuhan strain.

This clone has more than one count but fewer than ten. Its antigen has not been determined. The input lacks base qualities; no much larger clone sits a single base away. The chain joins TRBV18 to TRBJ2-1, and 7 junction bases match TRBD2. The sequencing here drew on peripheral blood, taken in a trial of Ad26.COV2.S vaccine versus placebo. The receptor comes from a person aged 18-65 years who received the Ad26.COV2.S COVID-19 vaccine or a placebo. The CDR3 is CASSPVLGRGEQFF. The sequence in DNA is TGTGCCAGCTCACCAGTCCTAGGGAGGGGTGAGCAGTTCTTC.